This TCR beta chain was identified during a study of shared clonotypes between healthy human individuals. Study as a whole: CD4 naive and memory got three plates each, CD8 naive two, CD8 memory one. General study results and limits: Among a few donors, approximately 5% of naive CD4 clonotypes were found in common.

Measured with immunoSEQ multiplex PCR; TCRdb has only the in-frame clones, and not every one. Of around 550,000 clones in the sample, 90% to 96% were seen once. Remarks on this clone: Its specificity is not known.

With 6 bases clipped from V and 1 base from J, the junction kept 6 bases outside the gene matches. CDR1 is MDHEN, CDR2 SYDVKM, per germline. This CDR3 comprises 15 residues. This rearrangement joins TRBV28 to TRBJ2-3; 8 nucleotides align to TRBD1. The source material was naive CD4+ T cells sorted from blood. Documented subset: CD45RA+ positively selected. This TCR was recovered from a woman aged 25-40 years in good health. The chain's CDR3 is CASSTGGTGTDTQYF. The CDR3 region has the DNA TGTGCCAGCAGCACAGGGGGTACTGGCACAGATACGCAGTATTTT.